This is a list of T cell receptor beta chains from one sample in a study of shared clonotypes between healthy human individuals. Measured with immunoSEQ multiplex PCR; TCRdb has only the in-frame clones, and not every one. The sample records about 360,000 clones, around 70% being singletons. The sequencing sample was made of memory CD4+ T cells sorted from blood. The source of these receptors is a man aged 25-45 years in good health. Both conserved end residues are part of each CDR3. The D gene is left open where the match is weak. Clone size is given for some rows only: seen once, a few or many times, or a class if the clone is expanded.

TRBJ2-7 NA TRBV10-2 TRBD1 CASSDRDEQYF TGCGCCAGCAGCGACAGGGACGAGCAGTACTTC
TRBJ2-1 NA TRBV5-5 NA CASSLTVRTSYNEQFF TGTGCCAGCAGCTTAACAGTTAGGACCTCCTACAATGAGCAGTTCTTC
TRBJ2-5 NA TRBV2 NA CASTWERGETQYF TGTGCCAGCACTTGGGAGAGGGGGGAGACCCAGTACTTC
TRBJ2-5 once TRBV7-2 TRBD2 CASSSAWGGETQYF TGTGCCAGCAGCTCCGCATGGGGGGGAGAGACCCAGTACTTC
TRBJ2-5 NA TRBV5-8 NA CASSQYAQETQYF TGTGCCAGCAGCCAATATGCCCAAGAGACCCAGTACTTC
TRBJ1-5 NA TRBV5-1 NA CASSLDASQPQHF TGCGCCAGCAGCTTGGATGCATCCCAGCCCCAGCATTTT
TRBJ2-6 many TRBV5-4 NA CASSLVGISGANVLTF TGTGCCAGCAGCTTGGTCGGGATCTCTGGGGCCAACGTCCTGACTTTC
TRBJ2-2 NA TRBV28 NA CASSPPRGTLGTGELFF TGTGCCAGCAGCCCCCCCCGCGGGACTTTGGGCACCGGGGAGCTGTTTTTT
TRBJ2-3 few TRBV27 TRBD1 CASSRDRGSTDTQYF TGTGCCAGCAGCCGGGACAGGGGGAGCACAGATACGCAGTATTTT
TRBJ2-5 few TRBV7-3 NA CASSLSGPQETQYF TGTGCCAGCAGCTTAAGCGGGCCACAAGAGACCCAGTACTTC